This passage covers 7 T cell receptor beta chains from one sample sequenced in a study of blood T cell repertoires in COVID-19 (dated by TCRdb to about 2020). Library preparation employed the immunoSEQ multiplex PCR assay. In TCRdb, the immuneACCESS table is reduced to in-frame sequences with V and J assigned. These tables do not hold every clone; where another copy was compared, an unresolved V gene accounts for under half, and the others remain unexplained. The sample records roughly 200,000 clones, more than 65% of which are singletons. The ten largest make up under 5% of the sample. Sequenced: peripheral blood. The receptors here all came from a man over 45 with active or convalescent COVID-19.

V is TRBV18 and J is TRBJ1-2, with 8 bases that match TRBD1. Looked up from germline, CDR1 is KGHSH and CDR2 is LQKENI. V lost 3 bases and J lost 3; bases outside the gene matches: 6. CDR3 length: 15 amino acids. In DNA form, the CDR3 reads TGTGCCAGCTCACCCCTCGACAGGGGAGACTATGGCTACACCTTC. Residues: CASSPLDRGDYGYTF.

The V call is TRBV4-2, the J call TRBJ2-2, with 10 nucleotides matching TRBD1. V lost 2 bases and J lost 5; bases outside the gene matches: 8. The CDR3 is made up of 17 amino acids. Germline assignment: CDR1 LGHNA and CDR2 YNFKEQ. CDR3 sequence reads: CASSQMGQGRGTGELFF. The CDR3 DNA reads TGTGCCAGCAGCCAAATGGGACAGGGGAGGGGTACCGGGGAGCTGTTTTTT.

The chain has TRBV4-2 and TRBJ1-2; TRBD1 agrees at 7 bases. The CDR3 has 18 residues. The V and J ends lost 0 bases and 5 bases, in that order; junction bases with no gene match: 15. From germline, CDR1 is LGHNA and CDR2 YNFKEQ. This chain's CDR3 is CASSQDHETGDLIYGYTF. CDR3 nucleotide sequence: TGTGCCAGCAGCCAAGATCATGAAACAGGGGATTTGATTTATGGCTACACCTTC.

This rearrangement joins TRBV5-1 to TRBJ1-3; D not resolved. Germline values: CDR1 SGHRS, CDR2 YFSETQ. This CDR3 has 17 residues. Trimming left V 0 bases short and J 0 bases short, with 13 bases between. DNA of the CDR3: TGCGCCAGCAGCTTGGGGAAAAGTCGGGTCTCTGGAAACACCATATATTTT. Translating gives CASSLGKSRVSGNTIYF. Full variable domain (outside the CDR3, taken from reference TRBV5-1 and TRBJ1-3): KAGVTQTPRYLIKTRGQQVTLSCSPISGHRSVSWYQQTPGQGLQFLFEYFSETQRNKGNFPGRFSGRQFSNSRSEMNVSTLELGDSALYLCASSLGKSRVSGNTIYFGEGSWLTVV.

The chain has TRBV23-1 and TRBJ2-7, with D possibly being TRBD1 (5 bases). TRBV23-1 is placed among ORFs of uncertain function. This CDR3 spans 12 amino acids. Trimming removed 6 bases from V and 4 bases from J, with 10 bases in between. This chain's CDR3 is CASRGQDYEQYF. The CDR3 DNA reads as TGCGCCAGCAGGGGGCAGGATTACGAGCAGTACTTC.

This clone was recorded only once. The J gene is TRBJ2-3, the V gene TRBV5-6; TRBD2 might be the D (6 bases). Germline CDR1 SGHDT, CDR2 YYEEEE. V was pared by 2 bases and J by 2 bases, with 15 bases between. The CDR3 sequence is 16 residues long. The CDR3 DNA reads TGTGCCAGCAGCTTTGGACTACCAACCTACACAGATACGCAGTATTTT. It is translated as CASSFGLPTYTDTQYF.

This chain uses TRBV7-8 with TRBJ1-3; D might be TRBD1 (6 bases). CDR3 size: 18 residues. V lost 5 bases and J lost 2, with 22 bases in between. Germline CDR1 is SGHVS and CDR2 is FQNEAQ. This CDR3 is CASSPARTGRAAGNTIYF. Written as DNA, the CDR3 is TGTGCCAGCAGCCCGGCACGAACAGGGAGAGCCGCTGGAAACACCATATATTTT.